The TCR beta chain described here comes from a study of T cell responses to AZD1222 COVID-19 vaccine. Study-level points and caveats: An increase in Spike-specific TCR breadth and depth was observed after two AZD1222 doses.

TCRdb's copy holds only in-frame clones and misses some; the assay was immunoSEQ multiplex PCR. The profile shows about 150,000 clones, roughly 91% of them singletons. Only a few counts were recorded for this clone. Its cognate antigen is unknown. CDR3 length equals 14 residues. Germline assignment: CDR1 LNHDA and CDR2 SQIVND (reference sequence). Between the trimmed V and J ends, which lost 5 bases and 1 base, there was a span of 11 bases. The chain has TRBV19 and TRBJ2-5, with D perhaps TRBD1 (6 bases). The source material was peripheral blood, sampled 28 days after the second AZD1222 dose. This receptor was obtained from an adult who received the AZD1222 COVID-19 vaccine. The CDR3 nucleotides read TGTGCCAGTAGTCCCAGGGGAAGCCAAGAGACCCAGTACTTC. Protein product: CASSPRGSQETQYF.